The 20 T cell receptor beta chains below were found in one sample sequenced in a study of cytomegalovirus exposure and HLA in healthy donors. 60 Vbeta and 13 Jbeta primers were used in PCR. Profiled with immunoSEQ multiplex PCR; TCRdb holds only in-frame clones, not every one. Of some 120,000 clones listed, roughly 78% are singletons. Sequencing input: PBMCs. These TCRs come from a man aged 30 to 45 in good health and CMV-seronegative.

The chain is built from TRBV2 and TRBJ1-5, with 12 bases lining up with TRBD1. The CDR3 length is 15 residues. Germline V gene data show CDR1 as SNHLY and CDR2 as FYNNEI. V shed 6 bases, J shed 3 bases, and the junction held 3 bases outside the gene matches. The CDR3 DNA follows: TGTGCCAGCAGGGGGACAGGGGGCTACAATCAGCCCCAGCATTTT. This gives the protein CASRGTGGYNQPQHF.

The rearrangement uses TRBV18 and TRBJ2-5; 9 bases map to TRBD2. The CDR3 length is 15 residues. V lost 3 bases to trimming and J lost 2 bases; unmatched junction nucleotides: 4. Germline-derived CDR1 and CDR2 are KGHSH and LQKENI. In nucleotides, the CDR3 is TGTGCCAGCTCACCGGACGCGGGAGGGCAAGAGACCCAGTACTTC. It yields the protein CASSPDAGGQETQYF.

This clone was detected only a few times. The gene calls are TRBV10-1 and TRBJ1-5, with D possibly matching TRBD1 (5 bases). With 3 bases removed from V and 2 bases from J, the gap between germline ends came to 5 bases. CDR1 and CDR2 from the germline V gene are WNHNN and SYGVQD (reference sequence). The CDR3 sequence is 13 residues long. CDR3 sequence reads: CASSEQGNQPQHF. In nucleotides, the CDR3 is TGCGCCAGCAGTGAACAGGGCAATCAGCCCCAGCATTTT.

The chain joins TRBV28 to TRBJ2-7, with 8 bases that match TRBD2. The CDR3 runs to 15 residues. Germline loops: CDR1 MDHEN, CDR2 SYDVKM. The junction had 14 bases not matched to a gene; V was cut back by 6 bases and J by 7 bases. CDR3 sequence: CASSPMHLTSGEQYF. The CDR3 DNA reads TGTGCCAGCAGCCCGATGCACCTAACTAGCGGTGAGCAGTACTTC. The variable domain in full, with the rest retrieved from reference TRBV28 and TRBJ2-7, is DVKVTQSSRYLVKRTGEKVFLECVQDMDHENMFWYRQDPGLGLRLIYFSYDVKMKEKGDIPEGYSVSREKKERFSLILESASTNQTSMYLCASSPMHLTSGEQYFGPGTRLTVT.

This clone was picked up a small number of times. The V call is TRBV6-1, the J call TRBJ2-7; 9 positions match TRBD1. Trimming at V came to 1 base and at J to 1 base, leaving 2 bases not matched to a gene. Germline-derived CDR1 and CDR2 are MNHNS and SASEGT. The CDR3 loop spans 15 amino acids. The CDR3 protein is CASSEVGTGSYEQYF. The CDR3 DNA reads as TGTGCCAGCAGTGAAGTAGGGACAGGGTCCTACGAGCAGTACTTC.

The chain uses TRBV30 and TRBJ1-1; the D gene is possibly TRBD1 (5 bases). Germline loops: CDR1 GTSNPN, CDR2 SVGIG (reference sequence). The CDR3 sequence is 13 residues long. Trimming took 1 base from V and 3 from J, leaving 9 bases between them. CDR3 bases: TGTGCCTGGAGTGCCACGACAGACACTGAAGCTTTCTTT. It yields the protein CAWSATTDTEAFF.

The sample holds a few counts of this clone. This sequence joins TRBV25-1 and TRBJ1-1; no firm D call. The V end was cut by 4 bases, the J end by 1 base, with 7 bases between. This CDR3 contains 13 residues. CDR1 and CDR2 from the germline V gene are MGHDK and SYGVNS. For the CDR3, the DNA is TGTGCCAGCAGTGCGCCAGAGAACACTGAAGCTTTCTTT. Protein product: CASSAPENTEAFF.

The chain joins TRBV7-9 to TRBJ2-7, with D possibly TRBD1 on 5 matching bases. CDR3 size: 13 residues. Trimming left V 8 bases short and J 7 bases short, with 18 bases between. Germline V gene sequence: CDR1 SEHNR, CDR2 FQNEAQ (reference sequence). CDR3 sequence reads: CASYTLLSGEQYF. The CDR3 DNA sequence: TGTGCCAGCTACACTCTACTATCAGGGGAGCAGTACTTC.

This clone was observed a single time. CDR3 nucleotides: TGTGCCAGCAGCTTAGGACCAACTAGTTTTTGGACGTTCTTC. Protein product: CASSLGPTSFWTFF. This chain links TRBV7-8 with TRBJ2-1; weak D call: TRBD2 (5 bases). The CDR3 has 14 amino acids. Germline-derived CDR1 and CDR2 are SGHVS and FQNEAQ. V was clipped by 1 base and J by 15 bases, with 19 bases between them.

The chain combines TRBV7-6 with TRBJ2-5; TRBD1 aligns across 9 bases. The CDR3 loop spans 15 amino acids. With V trimmed by 4 bases and J by 4 bases, 7 bases remained unmatched. Germline CDR1 and CDR2: SGHVS and FNYEAQ. CDR3 DNA: TGTGCCAGCAGCTCATTGGACAGGGGTAGAGAGACCCAGTACTTC. Its protein is CASSSLDRGRETQYF.

The chain is built from TRBV7-8 and TRBJ2-5, with a possible D match to TRBD2 (5 bases). Trimming cost V 0 bases and J 2 bases, with 10 bases left between them. CDR3 length: 15 residues. Germline CDR1 is SGHVS and CDR2 is FQNEAQ. The CDR3 loop reads CASSLAVDWQETQYF. The CDR3, as DNA: TGTGCCAGCAGCTTAGCGGTGGACTGGCAAGAGACCCAGTACTTC. Full variable domain (missing parts from reference TRBV7-8 and TRBJ2-5): GAGVSQSPRYKVAKRGQDVALRCDPISGHVSLFWYQQALGQGPEFLTYFQNEAQLDKSGLPSDRFFAERPEGSVSTLKIQRTQQEDSAVYLCASSLAVDWQETQYFGPGTRLLVL.

The gene calls are TRBV7-9 and TRBJ1-1; TRBD1 matches 8 bases. Germline CDR1 SEHNR, CDR2 FQNEAQ (reference sequence). The junction had 7 bases not matched to a gene; V was cut back by 5 bases and J by 5 bases. CDR3 size: 14 residues. The CDR3 reads CASSRGQGPTEAFF. The CDR3 DNA reads as TGTGCCAGCAGCCGAGGACAGGGTCCTACTGAAGCTTTCTTT.

V and J are TRBV29-1 and TRBJ2-7, with D tentatively TRBD1 (5 bases). Germline CDR1 reads SQVTM; CDR2 reads ANQGSEA. Trimming shortened V by 0 bases and J by 6 bases, and 15 bases separated the two germline ends. This CDR3 region has 14 residues. Written as DNA, the CDR3 is TGCAGCGTTGAAGACAGGACACGTAGGTCCGAGCAGTACTTC. Translating it yields CSVEDRTRRSEQYF.

The rearrangement links TRBV6-5 to TRBJ1-5; no firm D call. This CDR3 is 14 amino acids long. V was pared by 5 bases and J by 0 bases, with 8 bases between. In germline, CDR1 is MNHEY, CDR2 SVGAGI. The CDR3 sequence is CASSDRYSNQPQHF. The CDR3 DNA follows: TGTGCCAGCAGTGATAGATATAGCAATCAGCCCCAGCATTTT.

The chain recombines TRBV19 with TRBJ1-5, with 10 bases matching TRBD1. Germline lookup yields CDR1 LNHDA and CDR2 SQIVND (reference sequence). The junction had 5 bases not matched to a gene; V was cut back by 5 bases and J by 1 base. The CDR3 totals 16 residues. The CDR3 DNA follows: TGTGCCAGTAGTGCCCGACAGGGGGCAAGCAATCAGCCCCAGCATTTT. This codes for CASSARQGASNQPQHF. The full variable domain, completed using reference TRBV19 and TRBJ1-5, is DGGITQSPKYLFRKEGQNVTLSCEQNLNHDAMYWYRQDPGQGLRLIYYSQIVNDFQKGDIAEGYSVSREKKESFPLTVTSAQKNPTAFYLCASSARQGASNQPQHFGDGTRLSIL.

V and J are TRBV5-4 and TRBJ2-3; 9 nucleotides line up with TRBD1. The junction had 8 bases not matched to a gene; V was cut back by 6 bases and J by 0 bases. The CDR3 is made up of 16 amino acids. Germline V gene lookup returns CDR1 SGHNT and CDR2 YYREEE (reference sequence). The CDR3 sequence: CASTPRQGESTDTQYF. The CDR3 coding sequence is TGTGCCAGCACCCCACGACAGGGGGAGAGCACAGATACGCAGTATTTT.

In this sample, this clone turned up a few times. The chain couples TRBV10-2 to TRBJ2-7; 9 bases match TRBD2. Germline trimming cut 8 bases from V and 2 bases from J; bases unmatched to any gene: 7. Germline assignment: CDR1 WSHSY and CDR2 SAAADI. There are 14 residues in the CDR3. CDR3 DNA: TGCGCCAGCGGACCCGGGACTAGCCCCTACGAGCAGTACTTC. This codes for CASGPGTSPYEQYF.

This sequence joins TRBV7-6 and TRBJ2-1; possibly TRBD2 for D (7 bases). The CDR3 length is 14 residues. CDR1 SGHVS and CDR2 FNYEAQ come from the germline V gene. V lost 5 bases and J 10 bases, leaving 18 bases between the germline ends. The CDR3 DNA is TGTGCCAGCAGCCGAGGGGGGGGGTCGGGCGAGCAGTTCTTC. Amino acid sequence: CASSRGGGSGEQFF.

The chain links TRBV5-1 to TRBJ2-5; D perhaps matches TRBD2 (6 bases). Germline loops: CDR1 SGHRS, CDR2 YFSETQ. This CDR3 has 14 residues. V was clipped by 1 base and J by 1 base, with 8 bases between them. CDR3 loop: CASSLRRGQETQYF. Written as DNA, the CDR3 is TGCGCCAGCAGCTTGCGGCGGGGCCAAGAGACCCAGTACTTC.

The chain is built from TRBV27 and TRBJ1-1, with no clear D. Trimming cost V 2 bases and J 2 bases, with 6 bases left between them. In germline, CDR1 is MNHEY, CDR2 SMNVEV (reference sequence). The length of the CDR3 is 13 residues. The CDR3 is CASSLIQNTEAFF. Here the CDR3 DNA reads TGTGCCAGCAGTTTAATTCAAAACACTGAAGCTTTCTTT.